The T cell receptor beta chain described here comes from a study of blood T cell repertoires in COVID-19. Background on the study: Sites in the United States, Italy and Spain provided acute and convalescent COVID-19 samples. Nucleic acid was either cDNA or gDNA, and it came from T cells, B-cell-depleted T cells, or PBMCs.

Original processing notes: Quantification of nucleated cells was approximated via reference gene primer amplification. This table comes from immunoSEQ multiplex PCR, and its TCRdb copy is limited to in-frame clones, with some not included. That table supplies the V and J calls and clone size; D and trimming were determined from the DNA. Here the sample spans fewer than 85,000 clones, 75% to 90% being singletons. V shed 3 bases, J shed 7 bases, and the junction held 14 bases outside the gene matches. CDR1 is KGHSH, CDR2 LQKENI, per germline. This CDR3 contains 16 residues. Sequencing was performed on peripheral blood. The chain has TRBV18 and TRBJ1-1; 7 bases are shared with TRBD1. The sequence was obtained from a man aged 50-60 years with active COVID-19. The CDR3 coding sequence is TGTGCCAGCTCACCCGGACAGGCAGGGAAGAGTGGTGAAGCTTTCTTT. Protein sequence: CASSPGQAGKSGEAFF.